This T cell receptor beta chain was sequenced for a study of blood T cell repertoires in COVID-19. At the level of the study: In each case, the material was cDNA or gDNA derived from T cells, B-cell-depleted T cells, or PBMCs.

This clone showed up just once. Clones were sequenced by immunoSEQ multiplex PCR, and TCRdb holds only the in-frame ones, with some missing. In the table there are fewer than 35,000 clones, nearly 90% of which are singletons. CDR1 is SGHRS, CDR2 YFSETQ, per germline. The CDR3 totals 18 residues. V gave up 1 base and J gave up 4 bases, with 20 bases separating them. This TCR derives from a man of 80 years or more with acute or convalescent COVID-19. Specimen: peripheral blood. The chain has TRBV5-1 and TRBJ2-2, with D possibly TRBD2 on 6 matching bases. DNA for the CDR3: TGCGCCAGCAGCTTGCTGTCCCGGGAGACATTACCCACCGGGGAGCTGTTTTTT. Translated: CASSLLSRETLPTGELFF.